Listed here are 4 T cell receptor beta chains from one sample, sequenced in a study of early T cells in non-severe SARS-CoV-2 infection. From the 5' RACE reads, TCRdb called clonotypes with MiXCR, one entry per CDR3 protein. The profile shows some 61,000 distinct CDR3 sequences, about 10% of them singletons. The sequencing sample was made of whole blood. These receptors originate from an adult who was a healthcare worker with PCR-confirmed SARS-CoV-2 infection or an uninfected control (not recorded which).

The table lists this clonotype with a count of one. V usage is TRBV3-1 and J usage is TRBJ2-1; TRBD2 agrees at 11 bases. The CDR3 runs 17 residues. V shed 1 base, J shed 4 bases, and the junction held 6 bases outside the gene matches. From germline, CDR1 is LGHDT and CDR2 YNNKEL (reference sequence). In DNA form, the CDR3 reads TGTGCCAGCAGCCAAGTGCCTAGCGGGAGGTCTTACAATGAGCAGTTCTTC. Translation gives CASSQVPSGRSYNEQFF.

This clonotype was picked up many times. This chain links TRBV20-1 with TRBJ1-2, with D unclear. In germline, CDR1 is DFQATT, CDR2 SNEGSKA (reference sequence). The V end was cut by 0 bases, the J end by 2 bases, with 13 bases between. The length of the CDR3 is 15 residues. CDR3 protein: CSARDPGYRNYGYTF. The CDR3 nucleotides read TGCAGTGCTAGAGATCCGGGGTATAGAAACTATGGCTACACCTTC.

This clonotype was seen repeatedly, ten times or more. This rearrangement joins TRBV3-1 to TRBJ2-3; 8 bases fit TRBD1. This CDR3 spans 17 amino acids. J was trimmed by 2 bases and V by 2 bases; bases with no gene match: 9. From germline, CDR1 is LGHDT and CDR2 YNNKEL (reference sequence). The CDR3 loop is CASSQHPGQGPTDTQYF. DNA of the CDR3: TGTGCCAGCAGCCAACACCCTGGACAGGGACCCACAGATACGCAGTATTTT.

This clonotype was counted at least ten times. This rearrangement joins TRBV7-3 to TRBJ1-3; D uncertain. CDR1 and CDR2 (germline): SGHTA, FQGTGA. The CDR3 contains 13 residues. The V and J ends lost 5 bases and 3 bases respectively, with 8 bases between them. Here the CDR3 DNA reads TGTGCCAGCAGCCCAAGCCGTGGAAACACCATATATTTT. Translating it yields CASSPSRGNTIYF.